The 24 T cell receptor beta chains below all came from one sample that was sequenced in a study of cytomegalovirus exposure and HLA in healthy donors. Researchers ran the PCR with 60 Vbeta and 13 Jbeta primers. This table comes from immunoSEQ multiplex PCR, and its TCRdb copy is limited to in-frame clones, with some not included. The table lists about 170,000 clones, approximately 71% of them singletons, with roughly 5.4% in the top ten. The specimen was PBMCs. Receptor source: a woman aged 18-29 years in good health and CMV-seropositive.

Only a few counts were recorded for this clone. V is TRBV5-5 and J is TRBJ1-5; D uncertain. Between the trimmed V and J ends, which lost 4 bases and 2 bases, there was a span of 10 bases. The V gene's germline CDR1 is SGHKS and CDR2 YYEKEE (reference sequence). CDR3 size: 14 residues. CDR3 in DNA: TGTGCCAGCAGCCAAATCGGGGGCAATCAGCCCCAGCATTTT. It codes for CASSQIGGNQPQHF.

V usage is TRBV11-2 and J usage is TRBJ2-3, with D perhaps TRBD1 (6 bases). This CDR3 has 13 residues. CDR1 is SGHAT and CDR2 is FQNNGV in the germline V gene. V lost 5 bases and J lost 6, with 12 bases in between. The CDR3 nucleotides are TGTGCCAGCAGCACAGATGGGGGCGATACGCAGTATTTT. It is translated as CASSTDGGDTQYF.

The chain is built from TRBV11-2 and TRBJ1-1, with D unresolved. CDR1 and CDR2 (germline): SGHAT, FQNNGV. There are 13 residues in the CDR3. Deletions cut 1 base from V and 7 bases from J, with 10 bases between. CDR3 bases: TGTGCCAGCAGCTTAGGGCAGAGAGGTGAAGCTTTCTTT. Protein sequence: CASSLGQRGEAFF. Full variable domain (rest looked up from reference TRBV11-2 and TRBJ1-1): EAGVAQSPRYKIIEKRQSVAFWCNPISGHATLYWYQQILGQGPKLLIQFQNNGVVDDSQLPKDRFSAERLKGVDSTLKIQPAKLEDSAVYLCASSLGQRGEAFFGQGTRLTVV.

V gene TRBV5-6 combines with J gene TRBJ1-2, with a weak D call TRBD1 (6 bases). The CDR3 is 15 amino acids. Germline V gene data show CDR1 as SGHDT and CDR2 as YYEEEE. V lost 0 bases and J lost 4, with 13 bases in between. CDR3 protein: CASSLVGTSSYGYTF. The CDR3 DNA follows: TGTGCCAGCAGCTTGGTGGGGACAAGTTCCTATGGCTACACCTTC.

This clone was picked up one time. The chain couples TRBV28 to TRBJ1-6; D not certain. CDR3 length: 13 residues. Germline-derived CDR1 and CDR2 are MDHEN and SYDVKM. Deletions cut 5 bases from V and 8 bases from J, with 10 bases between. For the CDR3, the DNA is TGTGCCAGCAGTCCCCCCGGAGATTCACCCCTCCACTTT. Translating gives CASSPPGDSPLHF.

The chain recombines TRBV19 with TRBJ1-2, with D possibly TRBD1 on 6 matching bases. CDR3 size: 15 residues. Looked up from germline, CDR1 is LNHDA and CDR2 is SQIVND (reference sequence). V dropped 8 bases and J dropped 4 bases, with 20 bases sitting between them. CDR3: CASAAWSQGTYGYTF. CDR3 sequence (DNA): TGTGCCAGTGCCGCCTGGTCACAGGGAACCTATGGCTACACCTTC.

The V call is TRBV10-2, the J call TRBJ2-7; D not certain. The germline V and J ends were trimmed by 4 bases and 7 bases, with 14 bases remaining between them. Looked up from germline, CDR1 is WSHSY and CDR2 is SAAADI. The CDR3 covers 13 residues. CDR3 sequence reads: CASSGDAVEEQYF. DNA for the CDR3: TGCGCCAGCAGTGGCGACGCGGTCGAAGAGCAGTACTTC.

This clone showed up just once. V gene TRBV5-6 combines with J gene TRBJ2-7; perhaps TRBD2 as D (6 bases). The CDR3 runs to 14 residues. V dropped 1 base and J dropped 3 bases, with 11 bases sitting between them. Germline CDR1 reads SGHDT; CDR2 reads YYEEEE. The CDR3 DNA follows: TGTGCCAGCAGCTTGCGGGGGACCTTCTACGAGCAGTACTTC. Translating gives CASSLRGTFYEQYF.

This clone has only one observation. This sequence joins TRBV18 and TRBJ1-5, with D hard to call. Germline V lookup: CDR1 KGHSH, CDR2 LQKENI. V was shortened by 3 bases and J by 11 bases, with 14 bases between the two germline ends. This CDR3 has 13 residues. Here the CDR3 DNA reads TGTGCCAGCTCACCTACGGGTTTTCGGGCCCAGCATTTT. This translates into CASSPTGFRAQHF.

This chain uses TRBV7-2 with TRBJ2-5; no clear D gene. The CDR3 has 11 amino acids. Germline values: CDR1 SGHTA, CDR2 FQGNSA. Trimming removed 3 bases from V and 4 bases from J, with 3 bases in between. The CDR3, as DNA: TGTGCCAGCAGCTTCGGAGAGACCCAGTACTTC. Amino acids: CASSFGETQYF.

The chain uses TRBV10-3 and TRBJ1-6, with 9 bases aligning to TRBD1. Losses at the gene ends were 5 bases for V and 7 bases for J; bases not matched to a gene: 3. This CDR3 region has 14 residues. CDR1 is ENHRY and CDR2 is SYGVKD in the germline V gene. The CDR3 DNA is TGTGCCATCAGTACCGGGACAGGGAATTCACCCCTCCACTTT. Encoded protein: CAISTGTGNSPLHF.

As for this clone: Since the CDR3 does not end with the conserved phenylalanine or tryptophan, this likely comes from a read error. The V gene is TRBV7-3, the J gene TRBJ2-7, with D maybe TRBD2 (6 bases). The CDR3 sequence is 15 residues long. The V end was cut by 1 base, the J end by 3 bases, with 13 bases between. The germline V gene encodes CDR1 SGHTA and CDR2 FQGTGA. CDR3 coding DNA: TGTGCCAGCAGCTTAAGATCTAGCGACTACTACGAGCAGTACCTC. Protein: CASSLRSSDYYEQYL.

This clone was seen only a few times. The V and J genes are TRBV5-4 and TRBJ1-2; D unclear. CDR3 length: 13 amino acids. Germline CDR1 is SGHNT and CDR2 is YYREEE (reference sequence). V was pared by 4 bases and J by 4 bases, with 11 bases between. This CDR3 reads CASSRDTSYGYTF. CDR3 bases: TGTGCCAGCAGCCGAGACACATCCTATGGCTACACCTTC.

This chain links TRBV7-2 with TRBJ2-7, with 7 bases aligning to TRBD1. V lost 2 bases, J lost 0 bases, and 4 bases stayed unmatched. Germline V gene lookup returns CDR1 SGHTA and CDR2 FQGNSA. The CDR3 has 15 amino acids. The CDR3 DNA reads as TGTGCCAGCAGCTTAACTAGGGACAGCTCCTACGAGCAGTACTTC. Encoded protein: CASSLTRDSSYEQYF. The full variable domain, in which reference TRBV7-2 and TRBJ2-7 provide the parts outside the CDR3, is GAGVSQSPSNKVTEKGKDVELRCDPISGHTALYWYRQSLGQGLEFLIYFQGNSAPDKSGLPSDRFSAERTGGSVSTLTIQRTQQEDSAVYLCASSLTRDSSYEQYFGPGTRLTVT.

CDR3 sequence reads: CASSLAPGQLYGYTF. CDR3 bases: TGTGCCAGCAGCTTGGCGCCGGGACAACTCTATGGCTACACCTTC. The J gene is TRBJ1-2, the V gene TRBV5-5; TRBD1 might be the D (6 bases). Trimming pared 0 bases from V and 4 bases from J, leaving 13 bases between. The germline CDR1 and CDR2 sequences are SGHKS and YYEKEE (reference sequence). This CDR3 is built from 15 residues.

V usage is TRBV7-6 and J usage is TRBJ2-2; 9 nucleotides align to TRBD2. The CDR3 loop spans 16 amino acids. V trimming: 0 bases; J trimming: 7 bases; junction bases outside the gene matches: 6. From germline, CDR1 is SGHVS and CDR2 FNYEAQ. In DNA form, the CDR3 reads TGTGCCAGCAGCTTAGCTGGGACTAGCCAGATCGGGGAGCTGTTTTTT. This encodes CASSLAGTSQIGELFF.

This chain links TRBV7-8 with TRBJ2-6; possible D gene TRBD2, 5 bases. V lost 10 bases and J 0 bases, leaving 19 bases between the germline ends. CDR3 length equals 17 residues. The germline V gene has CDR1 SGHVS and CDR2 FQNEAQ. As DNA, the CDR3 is TGTGCCACCGATGTGGGTGGGAGCCTCTCTGGGGCCAACGTCCTGACTTTC. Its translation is CATDVGGSLSGANVLTF.

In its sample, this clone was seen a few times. CDR3 DNA sequence: TGTGCCAGCCGCCGACCCCTAGGGGACACTGAAGCTTTCTTT. Protein: CASRRPLGDTEAFF. V gene TRBV6-5 combines with J gene TRBJ1-1; possible D gene TRBD1, 5 bases. CDR1 MNHEY and CDR2 SVGAGI come from the germline V gene. V gave up 8 bases and J gave up 3 bases, with 16 bases separating them. The CDR3 contains 14 residues.

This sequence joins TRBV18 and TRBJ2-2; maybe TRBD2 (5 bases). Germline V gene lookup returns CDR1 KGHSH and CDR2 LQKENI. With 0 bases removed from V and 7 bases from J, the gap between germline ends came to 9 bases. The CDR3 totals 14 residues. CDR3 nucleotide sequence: TGTGCCAGCTCACCACCTACTAGTGACGGGGAGCTGTTTTTT. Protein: CASSPPTSDGELFF. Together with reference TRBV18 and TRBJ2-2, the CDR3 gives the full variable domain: NAGVMQNPRHLVRRRGQEARLRCSPMKGHSHVYWYRQLPEEGLKFMVYLQKENIIDESGMPKERFSAEFPKEGPSILRIQQVVRGDSAAYFCASSPPTSDGELFFGEGSRLTVL.

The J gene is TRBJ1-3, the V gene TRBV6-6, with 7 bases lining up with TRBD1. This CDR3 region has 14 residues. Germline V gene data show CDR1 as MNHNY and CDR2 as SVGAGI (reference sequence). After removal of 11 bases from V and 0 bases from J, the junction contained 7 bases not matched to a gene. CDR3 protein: CAAQGQNSGNTIYF. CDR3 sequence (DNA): TGTGCCGCGCAGGGACAGAACTCTGGAAACACCATATATTTT.

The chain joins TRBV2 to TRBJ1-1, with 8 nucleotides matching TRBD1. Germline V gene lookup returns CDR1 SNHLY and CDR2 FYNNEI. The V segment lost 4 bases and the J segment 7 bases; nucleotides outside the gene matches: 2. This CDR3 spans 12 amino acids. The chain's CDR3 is CASSGQGIEAFF. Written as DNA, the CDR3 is TGTGCCAGCAGTGGACAGGGGATTGAAGCTTTCTTT.

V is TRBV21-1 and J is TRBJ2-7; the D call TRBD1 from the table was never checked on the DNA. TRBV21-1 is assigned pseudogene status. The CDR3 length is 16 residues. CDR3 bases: TGTGCCAGCAGCAAAGCTACCCCGGACAGTTCCCACGAGCAGTACTTC. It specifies CASSKATPDSSHEQYF.

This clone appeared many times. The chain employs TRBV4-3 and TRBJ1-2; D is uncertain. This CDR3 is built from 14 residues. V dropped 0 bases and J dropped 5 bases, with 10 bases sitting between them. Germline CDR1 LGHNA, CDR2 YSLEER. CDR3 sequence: CASSQDYSEYGYTF. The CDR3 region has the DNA TGCGCCAGCAGCCAAGATTACAGTGAATATGGCTACACCTTC.

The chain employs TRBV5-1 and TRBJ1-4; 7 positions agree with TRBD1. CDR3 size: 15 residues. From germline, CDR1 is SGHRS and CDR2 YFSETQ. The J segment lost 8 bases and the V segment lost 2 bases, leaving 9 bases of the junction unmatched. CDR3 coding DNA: TGCGCCAGCAGCTTCCAGGGACAGTCGGGGGAAAAACTGTTTTTT. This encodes CASSFQGQSGEKLFF.